This is a list of T cell receptor beta chains from one sample in a study of T cells after yellow fever vaccination. MiXCR, run by TCRdb on the 5' RACE reads, gives a single entry per CDR3 protein. The table has a few hundred thousand distinct CDR3 sequences, 10% to 15% seen once. Source: CD4+ T cells sorted from PBMCs, taken 45 days after the yellow fever booster vaccination. The receptors were sampled from a man aged 25 to 40 who received the YFV17D yellow fever vaccine. Both conserved end residues are part of each CDR3. Fields, in order: J gene, D gene, CDR3 length, V gene, clone size, CDR3 DNA, CDR3 protein. D genes are given only for firm matches. A clone size is listed for some rows: how often the clone was seen (once, few, many), or a class if it is expanded.

TRBJ2-3 | NA | 17 | TRBV7-8 | NA | TGTGCCAGCAGCTTAGTTTACATGACGGCTAGCACAGATACGCAGTATTTT | CASSLVYMTASTDTQYF
TRBJ1-4 | NA | 11 | TRBV27 | NA | TGTGCCAGCAAGGGTAATGAAAAACTGATTTTT | CASKGNEKLIF
TRBJ2-5 | NA | 17 | TRBV29-1 | NA | TGCAGCGTTGAAGTTGACATTACAGGTCTTAGATACGGGACCCAGTACTTC | CSVEVDITGLRYGTQYF
TRBJ2-2 | NA | 13 | TRBV11-2 | few | TGTGCCAGCAGCCTGTACTCCGCCGGGGAGCTGTTTTTT | CASSLYSAGELFF
TRBJ1-1 | NA | 14 | TRBV6-1 | few | TGTGCCAGCAGGGCGCGAATGGGAGCACCAGTAGCTTTCTTT | CASRARMGAPVAFF
TRBJ1-6 | TRBD1 | 15 | TRBV7-2 | few | TGTGCCAGCAGCCCGCTTAGGACACAGGGGTCACCCCTCCACTTT | CASSPLRTQGSPLHF
TRBJ2-7 | NA | 15 | TRBV7-6 | few | TGTGCCAGCAGCTTAGCGGACGAAAGGGCCTACGAGCAGTACTTC | CASSLADERAYEQYF
TRBJ2-6 | NA | 17 | TRBV27 | few | TGTGCCAGCAGTTTAGAGGGTAAATCTTCTGGGGCCAACGTCCTGACTTTC | CASSLEGKSSGANVLTF
TRBJ2-1 | TRBD1 | 17 | TRBV20-1 | few | TGCAGTGCTAGAGATCCCTTAGGGGGGACAGGGGGCAATGAGCAGTTCTTC | CSARDPLGGTGGNEQFF
TRBJ2-5 | NA | 13 | TRBV7-9 | NA | TGTGCCAGCAGCCCTCTTAGTCCAGAGACCCAGTACTTC | CASSPLSPETQYF
TRBJ1-1 | NA | 11 | TRBV5-1 | many | TGTGCCAGCAGCTTGAACACTGAAGCTTTCTTT | CASSLNTEAFF
TRBJ2-3 | TRBD2 | 19 | TRBV18 | NA | TGTGCCAGCTCACAGGGACGGATTAGGACTAGCGGGAAAGGAGATACGCAGTATTTT | CASSQGRIRTSGKGDTQYF
TRBJ2-5 | TRBD1 | 14 | TRBV5-6 | NA | TGTGCCAGCAGCTTGCGTGACAGGGGCGAGACCCAGTACTTC | CASSLRDRGETQYF
TRBJ2-3 | TRBD2 | 14 | TRBV20-1 | NA | TGCAGTGCTAGGCGGGAGGGCCTTACAGATACGCAGTATTTT | CSARREGLTDTQYF
TRBJ2-5 | NA | 12 | TRBV29-1 | NA | TGCAGCATTGCTCAATACCAAGAGACCCAGTACTTC | CSIAQYQETQYF
TRBJ2-3 | NA | 13 | TRBV12-3/TRBV12-4 | few | TGTGCCAGCAGTTCCCCCCGGGGGGATACGCAGTATTTT | CASSSPRGDTQYF
TRBJ2-4 | NA | 15 | TRBV20-1 | NA | TGCAGTGCTAGGGGGCCGGGTGGGTTGAAAAACATTCAGTACTTC | CSARGPGGLKNIQYF
TRBJ2-3 | NA | 12 | TRBV28 | few | TGTGCCAGCACTTCGACTTCCGATACGCAGTATTTT | CASTSTSDTQYF
TRBJ2-7 | TRBD2 | 13 | TRBV20-1 | many | TGCAGTGCAAAGACTAGCGGGAGATCCGAGCAGTACTTC | CSAKTSGRSEQYF
TRBJ2-5 | NA | 15 | TRBV3-1 | NA | TGTGCCAGCAGCCAAGATGGCCAGTTTGTCGAGACCCAGTACTTC | CASSQDGQFVETQYF
TRBJ2-2 | NA | 16 | TRBV28 | few | TGTGCCAGCAGCCTCTCCCAAAGGGGGAAGAACGGGGAGCTGTTTTTT | CASSLSQRGKNGELFF
TRBJ2-5 | TRBD2 | 17 | TRBV4-2 | few | TGTGCCAGCAGCTCCCTCGGAGCGGGAGGCCCTCAAGAGACCCAGTACTTC | CASSSLGAGGPQETQYF
TRBJ2-7 | NA | 15 | TRBV29-1 | NA | TGCAGCGTTAAAGACTGGGGGGGACAGGAGTACGAGCAGTACTTC | CSVKDWGGQEYEQYF
TRBJ2-3 | NA | 14 | TRBV5-1 | NA | TGCGCCAGCAGCTTACAGCGGAGCACAGATACGCAGTATTTT | CASSLQRSTDTQYF
TRBJ2-1 | NA | 13 | TRBV5-4 | NA | TGTGCCAGCAGCTTGGAGGGCCACAATGAGCAGTTCTTC | CASSLEGHNEQFF
TRBJ2-2 | TRBD1 | 18 | TRBV7-8 | few | TGTGCCAGCAGCTTCCGGGACAGGGTATCTTTTAGCTCCGGGGAGCTGTTTTTT | CASSFRDRVSFSSGELFF
TRBJ2-6 | NA | 16 | TRBV3-1 | NA | TGTGCCAGCAGCCAACGTTCCCGGGTTGGGGCCAACGTCCTGACTTTC | CASSQRSRVGANVLTF
TRBJ2-1 | TRBD2 | 16 | TRBV4-2 | NA | TGTGCCAGCAGCCAAGACACGCTAGCGGCGAACAATGAGCAGTTCTTC | CASSQDTLAANNEQFF
TRBJ2-3 | NA | 14 | TRBV7-3 | few | TGTGCCAGCAGCTTAGGAGAGCGGTCAGATACGCAGTATTTT | CASSLGERSDTQYF
TRBJ2-5 | NA | 17 | TRBV24-1 | many | TGTGCCACCAGTGATTTGCGGGGGACGGATCTGCAAGAGACCCAGTACTTC | CATSDLRGTDLQETQYF
TRBJ2-2 | TRBD2 | 16 | TRBV11-2 | NA | TGTGCCAGCAGCCCCCCCTTCCGGGAGGACACCGGGGAGCTGTTTTTT | CASSPPFREDTGELFF
TRBJ2-5 | TRBD2 | 14 | TRBV2 | NA | TGTGCCAGCAAGCAGCTAGCGGGATTGGAGACCCAGTACTTC | CASKQLAGLETQYF
TRBJ2-1 | NA | 12 | TRBV12-3/TRBV12-4 | NA | TGTGCCAGCAGTTTATCCGTCCATGAGCAGTTCTTC | CASSLSVHEQFF
TRBJ1-4 | NA | 17 | TRBV6-5 | few | TGTGCCAGCAGTTGGTCCAGCTCAGGTGTGGCTAATGAAAAACTGTTTTTT | CASSWSSSGVANEKLFF
TRBJ1-3 | NA | 17 | TRBV4-3 | few | TGCGCCAGCAGCCAAGATCTCCCGGGACGAAAGGGAAACACCATATATTTT | CASSQDLPGRKGNTIYF
TRBJ1-5 | TRBD1 | 14 | TRBV29-1 | few | TGCAGCGTTGCGGACAGGGGGTTCAATCAGCCCCAGCATTTT | CSVADRGFNQPQHF
TRBJ2-6 | NA | 14 | TRBV3-1 | few | TGTGCCAGCAGCCAATCGGCTGGGGCCAACGTCCTGACTTTC | CASSQSAGANVLTF
TRBJ2-3 | NA | 14 | TRBV19 | NA | TGTGCCAGTATGCAGGGCAATGGGGCAGATACGCAGTATTTT | CASMQGNGADTQYF
TRBJ2-7 | TRBD2 | 9 | TRBV5-6 | NA | TGTGCCAGGGGGGGACTACGGTACTTC | CARGGLRYF
TRBJ2-7 | TRBD2 | 15 | TRBV7-2 | few | TGTGCCAGCAGCTTTGTAGCGGGAGGGCCACTCGAGCAGTACTTC | CASSFVAGGPLEQYF
TRBJ2-7 | NA | 14 | TRBV10-3 | NA | TGTGCCATCAGGCCTGGACCAACCACCTACGAGCAGTACTTC | CAIRPGPTTYEQYF
TRBJ2-2 | NA | 15 | TRBV2 | NA | TGTGCCAGCAGTGATCGGGGAGGAAAAACCGGGGAGCTGTTTTTT | CASSDRGGKTGELFF
TRBJ2-7 | NA | 13 | TRBV10-2 | few | TGCGCCAGCAGTGGTAGGGAAGCCTACGAGCAGTACTTC | CASSGREAYEQYF
TRBJ2-1 | TRBD2 | 16 | TRBV5-1 | few | TGCGCCAGCAGCCCGTTGACTAGCGGGACCTACAATGAGCAGTTCTTC | CASSPLTSGTYNEQFF
TRBJ2-3 | NA | 15 | TRBV24-1 | NA | TGTGCCACCAGTGACCGCCTCCGGAGTTCAGATACGCAGTATTTT | CATSDRLRSSDTQYF
TRBJ2-3 | NA | 11 | TRBV19 | NA | TGTGCCAGTAATTCGGTGGATACGCAGTATTTT | CASNSVDTQYF
TRBJ2-1 | TRBD2 | 16 | TRBV15 | NA | TGTGCCACCAGCAGAGATCTAGCGGGAGTCTACAATGAGCAGTTCTTC | CATSRDLAGVYNEQFF
TRBJ2-1 | NA | 16 | TRBV9 | NA | TGTGCCAGCAGCGAGAGGGGGGCAGGGGGCTACAATGAGCAGTTCTTC | CASSERGAGGYNEQFF
TRBJ1-2 | NA | 14 | TRBV20-1 | few | TGCAGTGCTAGAGGGGGGGGGCGCCCAAATGGCTACACCTTC | CSARGGGRPNGYTF
TRBJ2-1 | NA | 13 | TRBV7-2 | few | TGTGCCAGCAGCTTAAAAGTGTCGGGTGAGCAGTTCTTC | CASSLKVSGEQFF
TRBJ2-1 | TRBD2 | 15 | TRBV6-4 | few | TGTGCCAGCAGTGAGACTAGCGGGACTTACAATGAGCAGTTCTTC | CASSETSGTYNEQFF
TRBJ2-1 | TRBD2 | 17 | TRBV5-3 | NA | TGTGCCAGAAGCTTTCCGGGACTAGCGGGAGTCGTAAATGAGCAGTTCTTC | CARSFPGLAGVVNEQFF
TRBJ2-2 | NA | 17 | TRBV5-6 | many | TGTGCCAGCAGCTTGGCTCCGGGCCCGCGAGGCACCGGGGAGCTGTTTTTT | CASSLAPGPRGTGELFF
TRBJ1-4 | NA | 13 | TRBV4-3 | few | TGCGCCAGCAGCCAGGCTAGAAATGAAAAACTGTTTTTT | CASSQARNEKLFF
TRBJ1-5 | TRBD1 | 14 | TRBV19 | few | TGTGCCAGTAATAGGGGACAGGGCTACCAGCCCCAGCATTTT | CASNRGQGYQPQHF
TRBJ1-5 | NA | 14 | TRBV7-2 | NA | TGTGCCAGCAGCTTAGGGGGGACGGGAAAGCCCCAGCATTTT | CASSLGGTGKPQHF
TRBJ2-7 | TRBD1 | 12 | TRBV6-2/TRBV6-3 | NA | TGTGCCAGCAGCGACAGGGCACACGAGCAGTACTTC | CASSDRAHEQYF
TRBJ2-7 | TRBD2 | 15 | TRBV9 | NA | TGTGCCAGCAGCGCCGCACTAGCGGGAGTTCACGAGCAGTACTTC | CASSAALAGVHEQYF
TRBJ2-2 | NA | 17 | TRBV4-3 | few | TGCGCCAGCAGCCAAGATATGCAGCCACGCGGCACCGGGGAGCTGTTTTTT | CASSQDMQPRGTGELFF